Detailed here is one TCR beta chain. Its antigen is not known. A much larger clone sits a single nucleotide away, making a read error possible. Caucasian individuals from Russia who were healthy and aged about 6 to 95 acted as donors. The source of the sample is a study of blood T cells in healthy people across ages. Study-wide context: There was about one barcoded beta molecule captured by template switching per two T cells. Study-wide results and caveats: Underestimates were what the diversity estimates from one million T cells were considered to be.

Germline CDR1 DFQATT, CDR2 SNEGSKA (reference sequence). The CDR3 is 14 residues long. V lost 5 bases and J 6 bases, leaving 17 bases between the germline ends. Primers used in a second PCR of about 6 to 12 cycles were a sample-barcoded 5' primer and a J-beta primer mix. One entry per CDR3 protein, called by TCRdb with MiXCR from the 5' RACE reads. The profile shows over 950,000 distinct CDR3 sequences, approximately 38% of them singletons. The TCR comes from a young man in good health. The chain couples TRBV20-1 to TRBJ2-1; either TRBD1 or TRBD2 may supply D (6 bases each). The source material was blood. The CDR3 nucleotides read TGCAGTGCTGCGAAGGGGGGCGGTATCAATGAGCAGTTCTTC. Residues: CSAAKGGGINEQFF.